This T cell receptor beta chain is drawn from a study of T cell repertoires in cytomegalovirus infection. At the level of the study: CMV epitopes, recently identified HLA-C-restricted and well-studied HLA-B-restricted, were used. Matching HLA type and CMV infection were both indicated by public TCR beta signatures.

Study-wide results and limits: Predominance within the ex vivo response was attributable to HLA-C-restricted CMV-specific TCR beta clonotypes.

Each CDR3 protein gets one entry after TCRdb re-called the reads with MiXCR. The data hold about 310,000 distinct CDR3 sequences, with around 25% observed a single time. The trim removed 1 base at V and 7 bases at J, leaving 15 bases unmatched. The CDR3 contains 18 residues. Worth noting for this clonotype: Antigen specificity is unknown.

This TCR derives from a human donor in good health (CMV status not recorded). Some clones in this sample may be carry-over from other donors' samples. The J gene is TRBJ2-1, the V gene TRBV12-3 or TRBV12-4; 8 bases map to TRBD2. The sample consisted of cultured PBMCs, taken from culture after CMV antigen stimulation. For the CDR3, the DNA is TGTGCCAGCAGTTTAGGCGAGCGGGGGTCCCTCTTTTGGAATGAGCAGTTCTTC. The encoded protein is CASSLGERGSLFWNEQFF.